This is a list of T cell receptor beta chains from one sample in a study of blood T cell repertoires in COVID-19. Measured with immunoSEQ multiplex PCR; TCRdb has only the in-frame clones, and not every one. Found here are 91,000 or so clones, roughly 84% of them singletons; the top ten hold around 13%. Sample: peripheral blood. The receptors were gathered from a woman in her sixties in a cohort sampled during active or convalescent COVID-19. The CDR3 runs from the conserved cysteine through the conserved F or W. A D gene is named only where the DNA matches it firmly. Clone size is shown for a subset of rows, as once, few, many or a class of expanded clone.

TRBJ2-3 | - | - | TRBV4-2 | CASSQVSRKDTQYF | TGTGCCAGCAGCCAAGTTAGTAGAAAAGATACGCAGTATTTT
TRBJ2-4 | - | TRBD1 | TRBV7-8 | CASSPFPQGAAKNIQYF | TGTGCCAGCAGCCCCTTCCCCCAGGGGGCGGCCAAAAACATTCAGTACTTC
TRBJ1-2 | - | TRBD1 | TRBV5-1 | CASSGAGTGRAYGYTF | TGCGCCAGCAGCGGGGCCGGGACAGGTCGGGCCTATGGCTACACCTTC
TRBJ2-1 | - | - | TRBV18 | CASSPVGLAEQFF | TGTGCCAGCTCCCCAGTCGGGCTAGCGGAGCAGTTCTTC
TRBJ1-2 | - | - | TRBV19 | CASSIVGAYGYTF | TGTGCCAGTAGTATAGTAGGGGCCTATGGCTACACCTTC
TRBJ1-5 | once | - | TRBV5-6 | CASSSRGHTTSNQPQHF | TGTGCCAGCAGCTCTAGGGGACACACTACTAGCAATCAGCCCCAGCATTTT
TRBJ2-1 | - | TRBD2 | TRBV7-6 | CASSPQGGSHEQFF | TGTGCCAGCAGCCCGCAGGGCGGGAGCCATGAGCAGTTCTTC
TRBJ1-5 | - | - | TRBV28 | CATLDVNQPQHF | TGTGCCACCCTAGACGTCAATCAGCCCCAGCATTTT
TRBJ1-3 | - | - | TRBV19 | CASSPVEAGGNTIYF | TGTGCCAGCTCCCCCGTGGAAGCGGGAGGAAACACCATATATTTT
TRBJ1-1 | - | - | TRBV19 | CASSIIKEAEAFF | TGTGCCAGTAGTATAATTAAGGAGGCTGAAGCTTTCTTT
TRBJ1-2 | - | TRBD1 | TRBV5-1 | CASSLAVDRGYGYTF | TGCGCCAGCAGCTTGGCCGTGGACAGGGGCTATGGCTACACCTTC
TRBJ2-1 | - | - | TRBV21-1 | CASSNVRGHYNEQFF | TGTGCCAGCAGCAATGTAAGGGGCCACTACAATGAGCAGTTCTTC
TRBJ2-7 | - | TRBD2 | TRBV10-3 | CAISEFSGSLNEQYF | TGTGCCATCAGTGAGTTTAGCGGGAGTCTCAACGAGCAGTACTTC
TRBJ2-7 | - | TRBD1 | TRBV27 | CASSPGDRVYEQYF | TGTGCCAGCAGCCCTGGGGACAGGGTTTACGAGCAGTACTTC
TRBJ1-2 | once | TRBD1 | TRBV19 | CASSPGQGNYYGYTF | TGTGCCAGTAGTCCGGGACAGGGGAACTACTATGGCTACACCTTC
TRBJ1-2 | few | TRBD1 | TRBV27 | CASSWTGPNYGYTF | TGTGCCAGCAGCTGGACAGGGCCTAACTATGGCTACACCTTC
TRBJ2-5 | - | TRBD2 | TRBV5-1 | CASSSLAGEETQYF | TGCGCCAGCAGCTCCCTAGCGGGAGAGGAGACCCAGTACTTC
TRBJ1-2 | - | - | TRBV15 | CATSREAGRIYGYTF | TGTGCCACCAGCAGAGAGGCAGGCAGAATCTATGGCTACACCTTC
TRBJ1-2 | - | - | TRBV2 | CASTLGYTNYGYTF | TGTGCCAGCACCCTAGGCTATACTAACTATGGCTACACCTTC
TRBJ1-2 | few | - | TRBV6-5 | CASSSQGNGATGTF | TGTGCCAGCAGTTCCCAGGGAAATGGAGCGACAGGCACCTTC